The entry below gives a single T cell receptor beta chain sequence along with its context. Its matching antigen is unknown. Researchers reported sorting CD4+ naive, central memory, regulatory and stem cell-like memory cells via CD45RO/CCR7/CD25/CD127/CD95/CD27. The investigators reverse transcribed all of the isolated RNA, so they sequenced expressed TCRB transcripts. Produced via immunoSEQ multiplex PCR; TCRdb's table is partial and in-frame only. The repertoire includes 600,000 to 700,000 clones, 9.5% to 15% of them detected once, and 0.09% to 0.15% sits in the top ten. The data belong to a study of beta chain features in type 1 diabetes. Study-level results: All four CD4+ subsets of Type 1 diabetes patients contained TCRB CDR3s that were moderately but significantly shorter.

The CDR3 is made up of 14 amino acids. In germline, CDR1 is GTSNPN, CDR2 SVGIG (reference sequence). V lost 4 bases and J lost 4, with 16 bases in between. The TCR originated in a man aged 25-45 years with type 1 diabetes. The genes are TRBV30 and TRBJ1-2, with D perhaps matching TRBD1 (5 bases). Sequencing was carried out using naive CD4+ T cells from blood. The CDR3 bases are TGTGCCTGGAACGTAGTAGGGGAGGCCTATGGCTACACCTTC. This gives the protein CAWNVVGEAYGYTF. Drawing the rest from reference TRBV30 and TRBJ1-2, the complete variable domain is SQTIHQWPATLVQPVGSPLSLECTVEGTSNPNLYWYRQAAGRGLQLLFYSVGIGQISSEVPQNLSASRPQDRQFILSSKKLLLSDSGFYLCAWNVVGEAYGYTFGSGTRLTVV.